This T cell receptor beta chain was sequenced for a study of blood T cell repertoires in COVID-19. Study as a whole: Collection of acute and convalescent COVID-19 samples took place in the United States, Italy and Spain. Sample material is recorded as cDNA or gDNA derived from T cells, B-cell-depleted T cells, or PBMCs.

As originally analysed: Researchers report that nucleated cell counts were estimated from reference gene primer amplification. Produced via immunoSEQ multiplex PCR; TCRdb's table is partial and in-frame only. V and J calls and clone size are copied from that table; D and trimming were computed from the DNA. The sample holds around 130,000 clones, roughly four fifths seen once. The sample was peripheral blood. This sequence originates from a woman in her fifties or sixties with acute or convalescent COVID-19.

The CDR3 sequence is CASSRNDRGRSNEQFF. The CDR3, as DNA: TGTGCCAGTAGCCGAAATGACAGGGGGCGCAGCAATGAGCAGTTCTTC. The chain is built from TRBV19 and TRBJ2-1, with TRBD1 identical over 10 bases. V was pared by 6 bases and J by 6 bases, with 11 bases of the junction left unmatched. The CDR3 is 16 amino acids. Germline values: CDR1 LNHDA, CDR2 SQIVND (reference sequence).